Shown below are 25 T cell receptor beta chains from a single sample sequenced in a study of blood T cell repertoires in COVID-19. Libraries were prepared by immunoSEQ multiplex PCR; TCRdb keeps only in-frame clonotypes and omits some of them. The data contain some 26,000 clones, around 90% of them singletons. The sequenced sample was peripheral blood. These receptors originate from a human donor with active COVID-19. The donor label of this sample is uncertain.

The chain couples TRBV30 to TRBJ1-4; D is unclear. CDR1 is GTSNPN, CDR2 SVGIG, per germline (reference sequence). The CDR3 contains 13 residues. Trimming took off 3 bases at V and 8 bases at J, with 13 bases between the two ends. The CDR3 loop is CAWSPSLGEKLFF. As DNA, the CDR3 is TGTGCCTGGAGCCCCTCGCTGGGCGAAAAACTGTTTTTT.

This clone came up once. The rearrangement joins TRBV10-3 to TRBJ2-5; 7 nucleotides agree with TRBD1. V was clipped by 0 bases and J by 2 bases; unmatched bases: 3. The CDR3 has 15 residues. The germline V gene has CDR1 ENHRY and CDR2 SYGVKD. The CDR3 sequence is CAISESGQRQETQYF. The CDR3 DNA reads TGTGCCATCAGTGAGTCGGGACAGCGACAAGAGACCCAGTACTTC.

The rearrangement links TRBV6-1 to TRBJ1-4, with 8 bases aligning to TRBD1. Trimming at V came to 2 bases and at J to 7 bases, leaving 6 bases not matched to a gene. The CDR3 is made up of 15 amino acids. Germline V gives CDR1 MNHNS, CDR2 SASEGT. The CDR3 coding sequence is TGTGCCAGCAGTGAACAGGACAGGGCGGCTGAAAAACTGTTTTTT. Translated, it gives CASSEQDRAAEKLFF.

The J gene is TRBJ2-1, the V gene TRBV12-5; 14 bases are shared with TRBD2. The germline V gene has CDR1 LGHNT and CDR2 FRNRAP. The CDR3 extends over 15 amino acids. The junction had 7 bases not matched to a gene; V was cut back by 6 bases and J by 9 bases. The chain's CDR3 is CASGHGTSGRAEQFF. DNA for the CDR3: TGTGCTAGTGGCCACGGGACTAGCGGGAGAGCTGAGCAGTTCTTC.

This clone was seen more than once but under ten times. Other DNA variants within this sample encode the same CDR3. V and J are TRBV10-3 and TRBJ2-3; 9 nucleotides match TRBD2. The V and J ends lost 3 bases and 6 bases, in that order; junction bases with no gene match: 10. The CDR3 has 16 amino acids. Looked up from germline, CDR1 is ENHRY and CDR2 is SYGVKD. Here the CDR3 DNA reads TGTGCCATCAGTGACCCCGCGACTAGCGGAGTGGATACGCAGTATTTT. Amino acids: CAISDPATSGVDTQYF.

This rearrangement joins TRBV6-5 to TRBJ1-5, with 7 bases matching TRBD1. Germline CDR1 and CDR2: MNHEY and SVGAGI. The CDR3 is 15 amino acids. V dropped 6 bases and J dropped 1; count of bases not matched to a gene: 6. CDR3 coding DNA: TGTGCCAGCAGCCACACAGGGGAAAGCAATCAGCCCCAGCATTTT. Its protein product is CASSHTGESNQPQHF.

The chain couples TRBV5-1 to TRBJ2-7, with 9 bases matching TRBD1. The CDR3 runs to 13 residues. Germline values: CDR1 SGHRS, CDR2 YFSETQ. Germline trimming cut 3 bases from V and 4 bases from J; bases unmatched to any gene: 2. CDR3 amino acids: CASSWDRVYEQYF. CDR3 sequence (DNA): TGCGCCAGCAGCTGGGACAGGGTTTACGAGCAGTACTTC.

This clone was found a few times. The chain is built from TRBV25-1 and TRBJ1-2; no reliable D call. This CDR3 is built from 11 residues. V lost 4 bases, J lost 4 bases, and 4 bases lay in between. CDR1 and CDR2 (germline): MGHDK, SYGVNS. The CDR3 DNA follows: TGTGCCAGCAGTGGAGGCTATGGCTACACCTTC. This encodes CASSGGYGYTF.

The chain uses TRBV28 and TRBJ2-3; possible D gene TRBD2, 5 bases. The CDR3 consists of 14 residues. V dropped 7 bases and J dropped 4 bases, with 15 bases sitting between them. CDR1 is MDHEN, CDR2 SYDVKM, per germline. This chain's CDR3 is CASIPPGLADTQYF. The DNA for the CDR3 is TGTGCCAGCATCCCTCCCGGACTGGCAGATACGCAGTATTTT.

This chain connects TRBV10-3 to TRBJ2-5, with 14 bases matching TRBD2. With 8 bases clipped from V and 5 bases from J, the junction kept 7 bases outside the gene matches. CDR1 and CDR2 from the germline V gene are ENHRY and SYGVKD. This CDR3 contains 15 residues. The CDR3 spells CAISGTSGSGETQYF. In nucleotides, the CDR3 is TGTGCCATCTCCGGGACTAGCGGGAGTGGGGAGACCCAGTACTTC.

This clone was observed a handful of times. The chain joins TRBV7-9 to TRBJ2-7; weak D call: TRBD2 (5 bases). Trimming took 2 bases from V and 3 from J, leaving 17 bases between them. This CDR3 spans 16 amino acids. Germline lookup yields CDR1 SEHNR and CDR2 FQNEAQ (reference sequence). CDR3 sequence reads: CASSLFGASFGYEQYF. The CDR3 DNA is TGTGCCAGCAGCTTATTCGGAGCTAGCTTCGGCTACGAGCAGTACTTC.

The CDR3 sequence: CSVVGTGYSEQFF. The CDR3 DNA follows: TGCAGCGTTGTGGGGACAGGGTATTCTGAGCAGTTCTTC. V gene TRBV29-1 combines with J gene TRBJ2-1; 9 positions agree with TRBD1. The ends lost 4 bases at V and 9 bases at J; junction bases unmatched: 7. The CDR3 length is 13 residues. Germline V gene sequence: CDR1 SQVTM, CDR2 ANQGSEA.

This clone was found once. The chain employs TRBV28 and TRBJ2-5; 10 bases align to TRBD2. The CDR3 is made up of 15 amino acids. Per the germline V gene, CDR1 is MDHEN and CDR2 is SYDVKM. Losses at the gene ends were 5 bases for V and 5 bases for J; bases not matched to a gene: 8. The CDR3 protein is CASSLAGEGGETQYF. The CDR3 nucleotides are TGTGCCAGCAGTCTAGCGGGAGAGGGGGGGGAGACCCAGTACTTC. Filled out from reference TRBV28 and TRBJ2-5, the complete variable domain reads DVKVTQSSRYLVKRTGEKVFLECVQDMDHENMFWYRQDPGLGLRLIYFSYDVKMKEKGDIPEGYSVSREKKERFSLILESASTNQTSMYLCASSLAGEGGETQYFGPGTRLLVL.

This clone was counted once. V is TRBV4-1 and J is TRBJ1-2; D call uncertain. V was cut by 2 bases and J by 1 base, with 11 bases left in between. The CDR3 extends over 15 amino acids. Looked up from germline, CDR1 is MGHRA and CDR2 is YSYEKL. CDR3 DNA: TGCGCCAGCAGCCAACAGGCGGAGGTTAACTATGGCTACACCTTC. This codes for CASSQQAEVNYGYTF.

This sequence joins TRBV19 and TRBJ1-1, with D possibly TRBD1 on 6 matching bases. This CDR3 has 17 residues. Germline values: CDR1 LNHDA, CDR2 SQIVND (reference sequence). Trimming removed 3 bases from V and 4 bases from J, with 21 bases in between. CDR3 amino acids: CASSIFLQGTSSTEAFF. Written as DNA, the CDR3 is TGTGCCAGTAGTATCTTTTTACAGGGAACATCGAGCACTGAAGCTTTCTTT.

The DNA of the CDR3 is TGTGCCAGCACCCTATTAAGGGGACAGGGGAAGCAGTACTTC. It specifies CASTLLRGQGKQYF. The chain joins TRBV6-5 to TRBJ2-7, with TRBD1 identical over 10 bases. The CDR3 is made up of 14 amino acids. Germline assignment: CDR1 MNHEY and CDR2 SVGAGI. V gave up 7 bases and J gave up 8 bases; unmatched junction bases: 11.

This clone is medium-sized. The V gene is TRBV6-5, the J gene TRBJ1-5, with D perhaps TRBD1 (6 bases). Per the germline V gene, CDR1 is MNHEY and CDR2 is SVGAGI. V was pared by 7 bases and J by 3 bases, with 13 bases between. The CDR3 has 14 residues. The CDR3 protein is CASMPGQSNQPQHF. Here the CDR3 DNA reads TGTGCCAGCATGCCCGGACAGTCCAATCAGCCCCAGCATTTT.

The J gene is TRBJ1-2, the V gene TRBV5-4; possibly TRBD1 for D (5 bases). Trimming took 2 bases from V and 6 from J, leaving 11 bases between them. Looked up from germline, CDR1 is SGHNT and CDR2 is YYREEE (reference sequence). There are 13 residues in the CDR3. The CDR3 loop reads CASSFQGSDGYTF. The CDR3, as DNA: TGTGCCAGCAGCTTCCAGGGATCGGATGGCTACACCTTC. Looking up the rest from reference TRBV5-4 and TRBJ1-2 gives the full variable domain: ETGVTQSPTHLIKTRGQQVTLRCSSQSGHNTVSWYQQALGQGPQFIFQYYREEENGRGNFPPRFSGLQFPNYSSELNVNALELDDSALYLCASSFQGSDGYTFGSGTRLTVV.

To note about this clone: In the same sample, other DNA sequences code for this CDR3. The chain carries TRBV27 and TRBJ2-1, with a tentative D call TRBD2 (5 bases). This CDR3 has 15 residues. Germline V gene sequence: CDR1 MNHEY, CDR2 SMNVEV (reference sequence). Between the trimmed V and J ends, which lost 0 bases and 3 bases, there was a span of 9 bases. The CDR3 loop is CASSLSAGGYNEQFF. DNA of the CDR3: TGTGCCAGCAGTTTATCTGCGGGCGGCTACAATGAGCAGTTCTTC.

The chain has TRBV25-1 and TRBJ1-5, with D possibly TRBD1 on 5 matching bases. V was pared by 6 bases and J by 5 bases, with 14 bases between. Germline V gene lookup returns CDR1 MGHDK and CDR2 SYGVNS. There are 14 residues in the CDR3. The CDR3 DNA reads as TGTGCCAGCAGGCCAGCAGGGCGGTATCAGCCCCAGCATTTT. Translating gives CASRPAGRYQPQHF.

The V and J genes are TRBV7-9 and TRBJ2-2, with D perhaps TRBD1 (6 bases). The CDR3 totals 15 residues. Trimming removed 4 bases from V and 4 bases from J, with 13 bases in between. The V gene's germline CDR1 is SEHNR and CDR2 FQNEAQ (reference sequence). CDR3 bases: TGTGCCAGCAGCTACACCGGGACACCCACCGGGGAGCTGTTTTTT. Its protein product is CASSYTGTPTGELFF.

The rearrangement links TRBV9 to TRBJ2-1; TRBD2 agrees at 7 bases. The germline CDR1 and CDR2 sequences are SGDLS and YYNGEE. J lost 8 bases, V lost 0 bases, and 8 bases had no gene match. The CDR3 consists of 15 residues. This CDR3 is CASSVEGTTLDEQFF. Here the CDR3 DNA reads TGTGCCAGCAGCGTAGAAGGGACTACCCTGGATGAGCAGTTCTTC.

The V gene is TRBV7-8, the J gene TRBJ2-5, with 10 bases fitting TRBD1. The V segment lost 1 base and the J segment 7 bases; nucleotides outside the gene matches: 6. This CDR3 is built from 15 residues. Germline CDR1 SGHVS, CDR2 FQNEAQ. CDR3 sequence: CASSLGDRGSATQYF. CDR3 in DNA: TGTGCCAGCAGCTTAGGGGACAGGGGCTCAGCGACCCAGTACTTC.

The rearrangement uses TRBV19 and TRBJ1-5, with 8 bases aligning to TRBD1. CDR3 length: 19 residues. Germline V gene lookup returns CDR1 LNHDA and CDR2 SQIVND (reference sequence). V lost 5 bases and J lost 2; bases outside the gene matches: 17. The CDR3 is CASSLAYRGIGAGNQPQHF. The CDR3 coding sequence is TGTGCCAGTAGTCTAGCTTACAGGGGGATAGGTGCCGGCAATCAGCCCCAGCATTTT.

The V and J genes are TRBV12-5 and TRBJ1-5, with 9 bases aligning to TRBD1. The CDR3 covers 15 residues. With 5 bases clipped from V and 6 bases from J, the junction kept 8 bases outside the gene matches. The V gene's germline CDR1 is LGHNT and CDR2 FRNRAP. CDR3 protein: CASGLGQGMSQPQHF. The CDR3 coding sequence is TGTGCTAGTGGTCTGGGACAGGGTATGAGTCAGCCCCAGCATTTT.